This T cell receptor (beta chain) was profiled in a study of a mutant IDH1 vaccine in newly diagnosed glioma. Study background: Vaccination started 4-6 weeks after radiotherapy alone, or with temozolomide cycles. Visit V12 was at week 35; visit V13 was at week 47.

Only in-frame clones appear in the TCRdb table, and some are missing; sequencing was by immunoSEQ multiplex PCR. This sample has about 34,000 clones; roughly 89% occur once, and the top ten carry around 11%. The time point denotes: week 47, end of study. In the vaccine, a single dose held 300 ug of the mutant IDH1 20-mer peptide, along with topical imiquimod. Vaccination of patients was performed eight times, in weeks 1, 3, 5, 7, 11, 15, 19 and 23. The astrocytomas were IDH1-mutant, ATRX-negative, and WHO grade 3 or 4. CDR1 and CDR2 from the germline V gene are ENHRY and SYGVKD. The V gene end was trimmed by 11 bases and the J gene end by 1 base; junction bases not matched to a gene: 18. CDR3 size: 18 residues. Details on this clone: Its antigen is still unknown.

The receptor was isolated from a woman in her twenties or thirties with glioma. The starting material was PBMCs, obtained from a glioma patient whose treatment included an IDH1 peptide vaccine. V and J are TRBV10-3 and TRBJ1-5; 9 bases are shared with TRBD1. The CDR3 DNA reads TGTGCCCGACACACGGGGGAAACAGGGGGCGGGAGCAATCAGCCCCAGCATTTT. Its protein product is CARHTGETGGGSNQPQHF.